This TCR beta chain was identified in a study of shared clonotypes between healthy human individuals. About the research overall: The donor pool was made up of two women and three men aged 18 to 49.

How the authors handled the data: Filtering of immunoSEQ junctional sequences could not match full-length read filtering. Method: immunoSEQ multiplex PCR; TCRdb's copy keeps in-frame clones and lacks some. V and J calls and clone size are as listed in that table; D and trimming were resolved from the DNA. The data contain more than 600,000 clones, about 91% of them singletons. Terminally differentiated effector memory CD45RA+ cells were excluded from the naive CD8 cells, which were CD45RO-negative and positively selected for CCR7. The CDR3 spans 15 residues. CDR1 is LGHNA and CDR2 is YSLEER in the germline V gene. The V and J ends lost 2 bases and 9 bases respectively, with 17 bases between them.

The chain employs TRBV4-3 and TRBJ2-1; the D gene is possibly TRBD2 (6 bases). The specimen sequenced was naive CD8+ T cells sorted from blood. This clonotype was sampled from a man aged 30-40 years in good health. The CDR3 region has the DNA TGCGCCAGCAGCCAATCCCCCGGGAGTGGTGTTGAGCAGTTCTTC. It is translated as CASSQSPGSGVEQFF.